Listed below are T cell receptor beta chains from one sample, sequenced in a study of patients and donors after allogeneic stem cell transplantation. One entry per CDR3 protein results from TCRdb running MiXCR on the RT-PCR reads. The data contain roughly 880,000 distinct CDR3 sequences, approximately 19% of them singletons. The sequenced material came from blood, either unsorted or a sorted T cell fraction (not recorded which). The receptors originated from a human donor who was either an allogeneic HSCT recipient or a stem cell or donor lymphocyte infusion donor (not recorded which). It is not recorded whose cells these are; they may come from a transplant donor. The CDR3 runs from the conserved cysteine through the conserved F or W. D genes are given only for firm matches. Where a row states a size, it is once, few, many or the class of an expanded clone; other rows omit it.

J gene | D gene | clone size | CDR3 length | V gene | CDR3 DNA | CDR3 protein
TRBJ2-4 | - | - | 13 | TRBV7-3 | TGTGCCAGCAGCCCACCGGGGACAAACATTCAGTACTTC | CASSPPGTNIQYF
TRBJ2-1 | TRBD2 | - | 16 | TRBV7-6 | TGTGCCAGCAGCTCGTATAGCGGGAACTCCTACAATGAGCAGTTCTTC | CASSSYSGNSYNEQFF
TRBJ1-4 | - | - | 16 | TRBV4-1 | TGCGCCAGCAGCCAATCTACACTGTCAACTAATGAAAAACTGTTTTTT | CASSQSTLSTNEKLFF
TRBJ2-7 | - | few | 12 | TRBV4-3 | TGCGCCAGCAGCCAAGATAACGACGAGCAGTACTTC | CASSQDNDEQYF
TRBJ2-5 | TRBD2 | few | 17 | TRBV9 | TGTGCCAGCAGCGTATATCCTAGCGGGGGCACTCAAGAGACCCAGTACTTC | CASSVYPSGGTQETQYF
TRBJ2-5 | - | few | 15 | TRBV6-2/TRBV6-3 | TGTGCCAGCAGACCGCGCCGGATAGACTGGGAGACCCAGTACTTC | CASRPRRIDWETQYF
TRBJ2-5 | TRBD1 | few | 14 | TRBV5-1 | TGCGCCAGCAGCGAGAGGACAGGGGGTATGGCCCAGTACTTC | CASSERTGGMAQYF
TRBJ2-1 | - | once | 15 | TRBV11-2 | TGTGCCAGCAGCTTTTTCTCCGTCCTACCCAATGAGCAGTTCTTC | CASSFFSVLPNEQFF
TRBJ2-5 | TRBD1 | - | 15 | TRBV19 | TGTGCCAGTACTACGACAGGGGGGAATGGTGAGACCCAGTACTTC | CASTTTGGNGETQYF
TRBJ2-4 | - | - | 14 | TRBV29-1 | TGCAGCGTGGGGGCTGGGCTAGCCAAAAACATTCAGTACTTC | CSVGAGLAKNIQYF
TRBJ2-7 | - | once | 12 | TRBV9 | TGTGCCAGCAGCGCCCACAGGGACGAGCAGTACTTC | CASSAHRDEQYF
TRBJ2-7 | - | few | 15 | TRBV6-1 | TGTGCCAGCAGTGGACAGGTTCGGAGCTCCTACGAGCAGTACTTC | CASSGQVRSSYEQYF
TRBJ2-3 | - | - | 16 | TRBV6-5 | TGTGCCAGCAGTTACATGGCCTTTGACTTGGGAGATACGCAGTATTTT | CASSYMAFDLGDTQYF
TRBJ1-1 | - | few | 15 | TRBV4-3 | TGCGCCAGCAGTCAGCGGAGGAAGGGAGGGGCTGAAGCTTTCTTT | CASSQRRKGGAEAFF
TRBJ2-3 | - | - | 11 | TRBV18 | TGTGCCAGCTCACCGGAGAATACGCAGTATTTT | CASSPENTQYF
TRBJ1-4 | - | few | 17 | TRBV20-1 | TGCAGTGCTAGAGATTTCCGGGACAACTCCGGCGGGGAAAAACTGTTTTTT | CSARDFRDNSGGEKLFF
TRBJ2-1 | - | many | 14 | TRBV12-3/TRBV12-4 | TGTGCCAGCAGTTTCGGGGCGGACCCCAATGAGCAGTTCTTC | CASSFGADPNEQFF
TRBJ2-5 | TRBD2 | - | 15 | TRBV7-2 | TGTGCCAGCAGCCCGACTAGCGCCGGGCAAGAGACCCAGTACTTC | CASSPTSAGQETQYF
TRBJ2-2 | - | - | 16 | TRBV5-1 | TGCGCCAGCAGCACCAGCGCAGGGAGAGGGACCGGGGAGCTGTTTTTT | CASSTSAGRGTGELFF
TRBJ2-1 | TRBD2 | - | 17 | TRBV29-1 | TGCAGCGTTACCGGGACTAGCGGGAGGTCACCACACAATGAGCAGTTCTTC | CSVTGTSGRSPHNEQFF
TRBJ2-5 | - | - | 13 | TRBV6-2/TRBV6-3 | TGTGCCAGCATGGAGATATATCAAGAGACCCAGTACTTC | CASMEIYQETQYF
TRBJ2-5 | TRBD2 | few | 14 | TRBV28 | TGTGCCAGCAGTTCCGGGACTAGCGAAGAGACCCAGTACTTC | CASSSGTSEETQYF
TRBJ1-1 | TRBD1 | - | 15 | TRBV4-2 | TGTGCCAGCAGCCAAGAAACAGGGGGGTACACTGAAGCTTTCTTT | CASSQETGGYTEAFF
TRBJ2-2 | TRBD2 | - | 15 | TRBV2 | TGTGCCAGTCTAACTAGCGGCGCGAACACCGGGGAGCTGTTTTTT | CASLTSGANTGELFF
TRBJ2-3 | - | - | 15 | TRBV20-1 | TGCAGTGCCATTAGACAGGAAAGGACCACAGATACGCAGTATTTT | CSAIRQERTTDTQYF
TRBJ1-2 | TRBD1 | many | 13 | TRBV27 | TGTGCCAGCAGTCACGGACAGGGCTATGGCTACACCTTC | CASSHGQGYGYTF
TRBJ2-5 | - | few | 15 | TRBV3-1 | TGTGCCAGCAGCCTCCGGCAACCTAAGGGAGAGACCCAGTACTTC | CASSLRQPKGETQYF
TRBJ1-2 | - | few | 14 | TRBV6-2/TRBV6-3 | TGTGCCAGCACTGGCCAGTCCCGTAACTATGGCTACACCTTC | CASTGQSRNYGYTF
TRBJ2-5 | TRBD1 | few | 19 | TRBV4-1 | TGCGCCAGCAGCCAAGCTCTTTTTTCGGGACAGGGGGTACAAGAGACCCAGTACTTC | CASSQALFSGQGVQETQYF
TRBJ2-1 | TRBD2 | few | 18 | TRBV15 | TGTGCCACCAGCGGAGGACTAGCGGTAAGAAGCTCCTACAATGAGCAGTTCTTC | CATSGGLAVRSSYNEQFF
TRBJ2-1 | TRBD2 | - | 15 | TRBV11-2 | TGTGCCAGCAGCCTCTCCAGCGGGGGGGCCGTTGAGCAGTTCTTC | CASSLSSGGAVEQFF
TRBJ2-2 | - | - | 20 | TRBV15 | TGTGCCACCAGCAGAGTAACTGAGACAGGCCTTCATTCGAACACCGGGGAGCTGTTTTTT | CATSRVTETGLHSNTGELFF
TRBJ2-1 | - | few | 16 | TRBV7-6 | TGTGCCAGCAGCCCGCAGGGGAGGGCAACAAACAATGAGCAGTTCTTC | CASSPQGRATNNEQFF
TRBJ2-2 | - | few | 16 | TRBV5-5 | TGTGCCAGCAGCTACCCCATTCTCGCGAACACCGGGGAGCTGTTTTTT | CASSYPILANTGELFF
TRBJ2-7 | TRBD2 | - | 13 | TRBV7-3 | TGTGCCAGCAGCCCCCGTGGGAGGGTCGAGCAGTACTTC | CASSPRGRVEQYF
TRBJ2-7 | TRBD2 | - | 14 | TRBV13 | TGTGCCAGCAGCTTATTGGTTAGCGGGAATAGGCAGTACTTC | CASSLLVSGNRQYF
TRBJ2-7 | TRBD2 | - | 16 | TRBV20-1 | TGCAGTGCTACCCGAGGGACTAGCGGGAGTGGGTACGAGCAGTACTTC | CSATRGTSGSGYEQYF
TRBJ2-1 | TRBD2 | few | 15 | TRBV5-6 | TGTGCCAGCAGCTTTACGACTAGCGGGGGCTATGAGCAGTTCTTC | CASSFTTSGGYEQFF
TRBJ1-6 | TRBD1 | - | 14 | TRBV19 | TGTGCCAGTAACGAGGGACAGGGGAATCCACCCCTCCACTTT | CASNEGQGNPPLHF
TRBJ2-1 | TRBD1 | few | 14 | TRBV24-1 | TGTGCCACCATGTCAGGGGGCCAATTCAATGAGCAGTTCTTC | CATMSGGQFNEQFF
TRBJ1-2 | - | - | 15 | TRBV7-9 | TGTGCCAGCAGCGCCCGAACCGGGACGTTACTGGGCTACACCTTC | CASSARTGTLLGYTF
TRBJ1-5 | - | few | 13 | TRBV12-3/TRBV12-4 | TGTGCCAGCAGTTTCGTTGGCAATCAGCCCCAGCATTTT | CASSFVGNQPQHF
TRBJ1-1 | - | - | 15 | TRBV3-1 | TGTGCCAGCAGCCCGCGACAGGCAGTACGGACTGAAGCTTTCTTT | CASSPRQAVRTEAFF
TRBJ2-7 | - | few | 13 | TRBV5-5 | TGTGCCAGCAGCTTGTTCTATGGCCACGAGCAGTACTTC | CASSLFYGHEQYF
TRBJ1-1 | - | - | 12 | TRBV29-1 | TGCAGCGTTGTTCCGGGGGGCACTGAAGCTTTCTTT | CSVVPGGTEAFF
TRBJ2-1 | - | few | 15 | TRBV30 | TGTGCCTGGAGTCCGGGGCCACGCTCCTACAATGAGCAGTTCTTC | CAWSPGPRSYNEQFF
TRBJ2-1 | TRBD2 | - | 18 | TRBV3-1 | TGTGCCAGCAGCCAAGAGGGGACTAGCGGGCTCGACTACAATGAGCAGTTCTTC | CASSQEGTSGLDYNEQFF
TRBJ2-2 | TRBD1 | many | 14 | TRBV12-3/TRBV12-4 | TGTGCCAGCAGTGACAGGGGTGGCACCGGGGAGCTGTTTTTT | CASSDRGGTGELFF
TRBJ2-2 | - | - | 17 | TRBV11-2 | TGTGCCAGCAGCTTAGGGAGCGGGCCATCGAACACCGGGGAGCTGTTTTTT | CASSLGSGPSNTGELFF
TRBJ1-1 | - | - | 14 | TRBV5-1 | TGCGCCAGCAGCTTACAGGTTCGGAACACTGAAGCTTTCTTT | CASSLQVRNTEAFF
TRBJ2-5 | - | - | 16 | TRBV27 | TGTGCCAGCAGTCCCTACCGGGTTCCCAGGAGAGAGACCCAGTACTTC | CASSPYRVPRRETQYF
TRBJ2-3 | - | - | 16 | TRBV5-5 | TGTGCCAGCAGCCCCCCCGCGAACCGGGCAACAGATACGCAGTATTTT | CASSPPANRATDTQYF
TRBJ1-3 | - | few | 12 | TRBV12-3/TRBV12-4 | TGTGCCAGCAGTTCCCAGGCGCACACCATATATTTT | CASSSQAHTIYF